The clone carrying this TCR beta chain occurred a few times. The CDR3 is 14 residues long. Germline V gene sequence: CDR1 SEHNR, CDR2 FQNEAQ (reference sequence). V was clipped by 4 bases and J by 5 bases, with 11 bases between them. Researchers ran the PCR with 60 Vbeta and 13 Jbeta primers. Repertoires were generated with immunoSEQ multiplex PCR, while TCRdb's copy carries only in-frame clones and drops some. Of tens of thousands of clones in the sample, roughly 83% were seen once. This sample was taken from a study of cytomegalovirus exposure and HLA in healthy donors. Study-level background: From HLA-typed donors, an early data release held tens of millions of unique TCRs.

The sequence came from a woman aged 50 to 65 in good health and CMV-seronegative. The chain is built from TRBV7-9 and TRBJ2-2; weak D call: TRBD2 (5 bases). The sample taken for sequencing was PBMCs. CDR3 DNA sequence: TGTGCCAGCAGCTCTGAACTAGTTACCGGGGAGCTGTTTTTT. Amino acids: CASSSELVTGELFF.